Detailed here is one TCR beta chain. This clone showed up just a few times. Its antigen has not been determined. No qualities accompany the bases; no much larger clone lies one base away. The sample belongs to a study of blood T cell repertoires in COVID-19 (dated by TCRdb to 2020 to 2022). Broadly, across the study: Samples covering the acute and convalescent phases of COVID-19 were provided by collaborators in the United States, Italy and Spain. HLA class I and class II types, where available, came from metadata supplied by the sample provider rather than from assay-based typing. Subjects who had been exposed to COVID-19, were actively infected with it, or had recovered from it provided the deeply sampled blood TCRbeta repertoires that made up the dataset. The repertoires were made available in a free public database intended to serve as a resource for research on the immune response to SARS-CoV-2. Sample metadata almost always included a de-identified subject ID, COVID-19 status, age in years and sex. The samples were drawn from the first 160 participants of the ongoing ImmuneRACE study and from 1,254 subjects provided by 6 global collaborators. The material from the prospective study consisted of cDNA or gDNA derived from T cells, B-cell-depleted T cells, or PBMCs.

Whole blood was collected in K2EDTA tubes by collaborating institutions according to the institutions' own protocols. For TCRbeta analysis, collaborator samples were shipped as frozen whole blood, as isolated PBMCs, or as DNA extracted from either sample type. The immunoSEQ Assay, a bias-controlled multiplex PCR, was used to amplify TCRbeta CDR3 regions from genomic DNA. Turning to the authors' computational methods: Nucleated cell counts per sample were estimated from amplification of reference gene primers within the assay. To quantify the absolute abundance of each unique TCRbeta CDR3 rearrangement, sequence reads were collapsed and filtered. Productive Simpson clonality was computed per sample as the square root of Simpson's diversity index over productive rearrangements. What TCRdb holds here is the immuneACCESS table cut down to in-frame rearrangements. Part of the clones is not present; checked against another copy, under half of the missing clones reflect an unresolved V gene, and the others are unexplained. D and trimming come from the DNA, and the V and J calls and clone size come from that table. Across this sample there are around 150,000 clones, with more than 75% seen only once. The ten largest clones represent about 4% of the sample.

General study outcomes and caveats: The amount of clinical and demographic metadata varied by source and participant and was provided uncurated.

This TCR was recovered from a man in his sixties with acute or convalescent COVID-19. Sequences were obtained from peripheral blood.

The DNA sequence reads TGTGCCGCACAGGGGTCTTCCTACGAGCAGTACTTC. Its coded protein is CAAQGSSYEQYF. The rearrangement joined TRBV10-3 to TRBJ2-7, with 7 junctional bases fitting TRBD1. The germline V gene sets CDR1 to ENHRY and CDR2 to SYGVKD. For this chain, trimming is 11 bases at the V end and 1 base at the J end, and the number of junction bases without a gene match is 5. There are 12 amino acids in the CDR3, from cysteine to phenylalanine inclusive. Only the CDR3 DNA stays, 36 bases, in frame from base 1.